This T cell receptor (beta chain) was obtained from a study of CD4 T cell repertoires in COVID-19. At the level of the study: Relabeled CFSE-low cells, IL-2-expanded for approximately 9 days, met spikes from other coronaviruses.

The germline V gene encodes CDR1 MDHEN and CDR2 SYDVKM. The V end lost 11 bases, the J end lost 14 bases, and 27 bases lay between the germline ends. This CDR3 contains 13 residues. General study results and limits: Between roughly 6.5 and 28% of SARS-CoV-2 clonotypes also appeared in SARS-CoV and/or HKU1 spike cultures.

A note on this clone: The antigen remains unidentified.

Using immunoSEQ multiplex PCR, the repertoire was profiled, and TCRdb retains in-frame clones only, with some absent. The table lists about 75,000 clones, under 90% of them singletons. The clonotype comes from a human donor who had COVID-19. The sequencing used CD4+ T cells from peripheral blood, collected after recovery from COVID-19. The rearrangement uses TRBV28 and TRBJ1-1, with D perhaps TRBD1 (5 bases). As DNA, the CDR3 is TGTGCCGCCAGCAGTCGGAGTCAGGTTTGGGGCTTCTTT. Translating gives CAASSRSQVWGFF. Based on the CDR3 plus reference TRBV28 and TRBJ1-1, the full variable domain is DVKVTQSSRYLVKRTGEKVFLECVQDMDHENMFWYRQDPGLGLRLIYFSYDVKMKEKGDIPEGYSVSREKKERFSLILESASTNQTSMYLCAASSRSQVWGFFGQGTRLTVV.